These T cell receptor beta chains were read from a single sample in a study of Ad26.COV2.S vaccination and SARS-CoV-2 variants. Sequenced by immunoSEQ multiplex PCR; TCRdb stores in-frame clones only, minus some. The table has 400,000 to 450,000 clones, around 90% seen once. This sample comprised peripheral blood, obtained in a trial of Ad26.COV2.S vaccine versus placebo. The receptor set was obtained from a person aged 18-60 years who received the Ad26.COV2.S COVID-19 vaccine or a placebo. Each CDR3 is given with its conserved first and last residue. D genes are given only for firm matches. For some rows the clone size is stated as once, few or many, or as a class when expanded; others skip it.

v_call	d_call	clone_size	j_call	cdr3_nt	cdr3_aa
TRBV5-1	TRBD1	-	TRBJ2-2	TGCGCCAGCAGCTTCTCGGGACAGGGGGCCGGGGAGCTGTTTTTT	CASSFSGQGAGELFF
TRBV7-2	-	-	TRBJ2-4	TGTGCCAGCAGCCCAGGGGTAGCCAAAAACATTCAGTACTTC	CASSPGVAKNIQYF
TRBV9	-	-	TRBJ1-4	TGTGCCAGCAGCAGGTGGGGCGATGAAAAACTGTTTTTT	CASSRWGDEKLFF
TRBV20-1	-	-	TRBJ2-7	TGCAGTGCTAGAGGTTGGAACGAGCAGTACTTC	CSARGWNEQYF
TRBV7-2	-	-	TRBJ2-1	TGTGCCAGCAGCTCCGATGGACAAGACGTGGAGTTCTTC	CASSSDGQDVEFF
TRBV6-6	-	-	TRBJ2-3	TGTGCCAGCAGTTACAGGCCTTCCACAGATACGCAGTATTTT	CASSYRPSTDTQYF
TRBV5-1	-	-	TRBJ2-7	TGCGCCAGCAGCTTGGTGGCAGGGGTTCTTAACGAGCAGTACTTC	CASSLVAGVLNEQYF
TRBV4-1	TRBD2	-	TRBJ2-7	TGCGCCAGCAGCCAACCCAGCCCTAGCGGGAGTTTCTACGAGCAGTACTTC	CASSQPSPSGSFYEQYF
TRBV4-3	TRBD2	-	TRBJ2-1	TGCGCCAGCAGCCAAGGACTAGCGGGCTCTTACAATGAGCAGTTCTTC	CASSQGLAGSYNEQFF
TRBV19	-	-	TRBJ1-4	TGTGCCAGTAGTTCACTTGAAGGCGGTGAAAAACTGTTTTTT	CASSSLEGGEKLFF
TRBV6-2/TRBV6-3	-	-	TRBJ2-3	TGTGCCAGCAGTTACTCGAGACCCGCCACAGATACGCAGTATTTT	CASSYSRPATDTQYF
TRBV28	-	-	TRBJ2-7	TGTGCCAGTCAGACAAGCTCCTACGAGCAGTACTTC	CASQTSSYEQYF
TRBV19	-	once	TRBJ2-7	TGTGCCAGTGCGAGGACAGAGTTCTACGAGCAGTACTTC	CASARTEFYEQYF
TRBV29-1	TRBD1	-	TRBJ2-7	TGCAGCGCTCAGGGGGCCGGGCTCAGGAACGAGCAGTACTTC	CSAQGAGLRNEQYF
TRBV2	-	-	TRBJ2-1	TGTGCCAGCAGAACTTATCCGACCCGTAACAATGAGCAGTTCTTC	CASRTYPTRNNEQFF
TRBV4-3	TRBD1	-	TRBJ2-6	TGCGCCAGCAGCCATCTGACAGGGGGCGCGTCTGGGGCCAACGTCCTGACTTTC	CASSHLTGGASGANVLTF
TRBV7-6	TRBD2	-	TRBJ2-1	TGTGCCAGCAGCTCACTAGCGGGAGGAGAGGGTGAGCAGTTCTTC	CASSSLAGGEGEQFF
TRBV30	-	-	TRBJ1-1	TGTGCCTGGAGTGCCTACAGGACGGGTGGCACTGAAGCTTTCTTT	CAWSAYRTGGTEAFF
TRBV7-2	-	-	TRBJ1-1	TGTGCCAGCAGCTTATGGGACACTGAAGCTTTCTTT	CASSLWDTEAFF
TRBV5-1	-	-	TRBJ2-1	TGCGCCAGCATCTCGGCCAACTCCAATGAGCAGTTCTTC	CASISANSNEQFF
TRBV27	-	-	TRBJ2-3	TGTGCCAGCAGTTTATCTGCAGGTCCTAGCACAGATACGCAGTATTTT	CASSLSAGPSTDTQYF
TRBV5-1	-	-	TRBJ2-5	TGCGCCAGCAGGCAGGGAGGAGAAGAGACCCAGTACTTC	CASRQGGEETQYF
TRBV7-2	TRBD1	-	TRBJ1-6	TGTGCCAGCGCGTCGGGGGACAGGGTAAGATCACCCCTCCACTTT	CASASGDRVRSPLHF
TRBV30	-	-	TRBJ2-2	TGTGCCTGGAGTGTAATCTTGGACACCGGGGAGCTGTTTTTT	CAWSVILDTGELFF
TRBV5-6	TRBD1	-	TRBJ2-3	TGTGCCAGCAGCTTGGGGACAGGGGTGGTCACAGATACGCAGTATTTT	CASSLGTGVVTDTQYF
TRBV24-1	-	-	TRBJ2-2	TGTGCCACCAGGACAGCATCGAACACCGGGGAGCTGTTTTTT	CATRTASNTGELFF
TRBV10-3	TRBD1	-	TRBJ2-2	TGTGCCATCAGTGATCCCGCTCCGGGACAGGGGGTCGGAACCGGGGAGCTGTTTTTT	CAISDPAPGQGVGTGELFF
TRBV7-6	TRBD1	once	TRBJ2-1	TGTGCCAGCAGCTTTACAGGGGGAACAGGCTACAATGAGCAGTTCTTC	CASSFTGGTGYNEQFF
TRBV19	-	-	TRBJ2-7	TGTGCCGCTAGCGCCAGACTTACCTACGAGCAGTACTTC	CAASARLTYEQYF
TRBV6-5	-	-	TRBJ1-1	TGTGCCAGCAGTAACGGGTGGGGGACTGAAGCTTTCTTT	CASSNGWGTEAFF
TRBV5-8	TRBD1	few	TRBJ2-7	TGTGCCAGCAGCTTTGGGACAGGGGGCGAGCAGTACTTC	CASSFGTGGEQYF
TRBV5-4	-	-	TRBJ2-1	TGTGCCAGCAGCCTGGGACTTGCGGGACGAAATGAGCAGTTCTTC	CASSLGLAGRNEQFF
TRBV5-1	-	-	TRBJ2-1	TGCGCCAGCAGCCCCGCCCCAGACAATCGGTTCAATGAGCAGTTCTTC	CASSPAPDNRFNEQFF
TRBV7-2	-	-	TRBJ2-5	TGTGCCAGCAGCCAGAACGGGGCCCAAGAGACCCAGTACTTC	CASSQNGAQETQYF
TRBV2	-	-	TRBJ1-1	TGTGCCAGCAGTGAACAGGGGCTCGAACTGAACACTGAAGCTTTCTTT	CASSEQGLELNTEAFF
TRBV6-4	-	-	TRBJ1-1	TGTGCCAGCAGTGACCGCCCAGGGTGGGTCACTGAAGCTTTCTTT	CASSDRPGWVTEAFF
TRBV11-2	TRBD2	-	TRBJ2-1	TGTGCCAGCAGCTCGGGACTATACAATGAGCAGTTCTTC	CASSSGLYNEQFF
TRBV29-1	-	once	TRBJ2-4	TGCAGCGTTGATTTTACAGGGGCCAAAAACATTCAGTACTTC	CSVDFTGAKNIQYF
TRBV21-1	-	-	TRBJ2-7	TGTGCCAGCAGCCCGACCGGGACAGGGAGCGACGAGCAGTACTTC	CASSPTGTGSDEQYF
TRBV5-4	-	-	TRBJ2-3	TGTGCCAGCAGCTCGTCCGCACAATCGCTCACAGATACGCAGTATTTT	CASSSSAQSLTDTQYF
TRBV4-2	TRBD2	-	TRBJ2-1	TGTGCCAGCAGCCAAGGGGGACTAGCGGGAGCGTCCTACAATGAGCAGTTCTTC	CASSQGGLAGASYNEQFF
TRBV2	TRBD2	few	TRBJ2-4	TGTGCCAGCAGTGAATGGACTAGCCGGGAGGCCAAAAACATTCAGTACTTC	CASSEWTSREAKNIQYF